Following are 6 T cell receptor beta chains from one sample sequenced in a study of blood T cell repertoires in COVID-19. Some clones are missing from TCRdb's copy, which holds only in-frame ones; the method was immunoSEQ multiplex PCR. The sample records approximately 75,000 clones, roughly four fifths being singletons. Specimen: peripheral blood. The receptors stem from a human donor in a cohort sampled during active COVID-19.

This chain joins TRBV6-2 or TRBV6-3 and TRBJ1-1; 7 bases match TRBD1. Germline-derived CDR1 and CDR2 are MNHEY and SVGEGT. The CDR3 loop spans 15 amino acids. With V trimmed by 2 bases and J by 8 bases, 11 bases remained unmatched. The CDR3 DNA follows: TGTGCCAGCAGTTACCGACAGGGAACTAAATGGGAAGCTTTCTTT. Translation: CASSYRQGTKWEAFF.

This clone was counted once. The V and J genes are TRBV20-1 and TRBJ2-7, with D possibly matching TRBD2 (5 bases). This CDR3 is built from 11 residues. With 3 bases removed from V and 3 bases from J, the gap between germline ends came to 6 bases. CDR1 and CDR2 (germline): DFQATT, SNEGSKA (reference sequence). CDR3 nucleotide sequence: TGCAGTGCTAGCGGGGACTACGAGCAGTACTTC. Encoded protein: CSASGDYEQYF.

The rearrangement joins TRBV5-6 to TRBJ1-6; TRBD1 agrees at 7 bases. Trimming cost V 0 bases and J 6 bases; bases outside gene matches: 6. This CDR3 has 16 residues. Germline V CDR1 and CDR2: SGHDT, YYEEEE. CDR3: CASSLVGGTGNSPLHF. Written as DNA, the CDR3 is TGTGCCAGCAGCTTGGTAGGGGGCACAGGTAATTCACCCCTCCACTTT. The full variable domain, its missing parts supplied by reference TRBV5-6 and TRBJ1-6, is DAGVTQSPTHLIKTRGQQVTLRCSPKSGHDTVSWYQQALGQGPQFIFQYYEEEERQRGNFPDRFSGHQFPNYSSELNVNALLLGDSALYLCASSLVGGTGNSPLHFGNGTRLTVT.

This clone was seen more than once but under ten times. One junction end does not reproduce the germline sequence, and a read error may be involved. The genes are TRBV10-3 and TRBJ2-2; TRBD2 matches 10 bases. The CDR3 covers 14 residues. The V gene's germline CDR1 is ENHRY and CDR2 SYGVKD. CDR3 in DNA: TGTGCCGTCAGGACTAGCGGCAACACCGGGGAGCTGTTTTTT. It translates to CAVRTSGNTGELFF.

The chain carries TRBV5-4 and TRBJ2-3; TRBD1 matches 8 bases. The V segment lost 4 bases and the J segment 13 bases; nucleotides outside the gene matches: 8. The V gene's germline CDR1 is SGHNT and CDR2 YYREEE (reference sequence). This CDR3 comprises 12 residues. CDR3 in amino acids: CASSQTGETKYF. DNA of the CDR3: TGTGCCAGCAGCCAGACAGGGGAAACAAAGTATTTT.

The chain combines TRBV19 with TRBJ1-1; D perhaps matches TRBD1 (6 bases). Germline V gene lookup returns CDR1 LNHDA and CDR2 SQIVND (reference sequence). Trimming took off 5 bases at V and 7 bases at J, with 20 bases between the two ends. The CDR3 contains 15 residues. CDR3 bases: TGTGCCAGTAGTGGACCGGGACATGGGGCTGTTGAAGCTTTCTTT. This gives the protein CASSGPGHGAVEAFF.